The source of this TCR beta chain is a study of cytomegalovirus exposure and HLA in healthy donors. PCR primers comprised 60 Vbeta and 13 Jbeta primers. Libraries were prepared by immunoSEQ multiplex PCR; TCRdb keeps only in-frame clonotypes and omits some of them. The sample includes hundreds of thousands of clones, 70% to 80% of them seen just once. Everyone who donated was a healthy bone marrow donor. Germline V lookup: CDR1 SNHLY, CDR2 FYNNEI. CDR3 length: 15 amino acids. Concerning this clone: What it binds is unknown.

Broader study findings: Cytomegalovirus-associated TCR beta chains were listed, numbering 150 to 200.

This receptor was taken from a woman aged 55-69 years in good health and CMV-seropositive. V and J are TRBV2 and TRBJ2-5, with D perhaps TRBD1 (5 bases). The tail of the sequence fits TRBJ2-7 better, so the J call may be wrong. The sequenced material came from PBMCs. CDR3 amino acids: CASRHDSHSSYEQYF. The CDR3 bases are TGTGCCAGCAGACACGACAGTCACTCTTCCTACGAGCAGTACTTC.